The 9 T cell receptor beta chains reported below all come from one sample, sequenced in a study of graft-versus-host responses after intestinal transplantation. The starting material, graft tissue, was processed to release intraepithelial and lamina propria lymphocytes. Repertoires were generated with immunoSEQ multiplex PCR, while TCRdb's copy carries only in-frame clones and drops some. The data show over 7,000 clones, with less than 85% seen just once and 30% to 35% held by the top ten. The input for sequencing was ileum tissue, taken about 490 days after intestinal transplant. The receptor source for this set is a human patient who received an intestinal transplant, so some T cells may come from the graft donor.

In the case of this clone: The junction shows a germline mismatch at one end, possibly a read error. The chain links TRBV6-5 to TRBJ2-1, with TRBD2 identical over 12 bases. The CDR3 runs to 14 residues. CDR1 and CDR2 (germline): MNHEY, SVGAGI. The CDR3 sequence is CASSTHLTSGRKLF. The DNA of the CDR3 is TGTGCCAGCAGCACTCACTTAACTAGCGGGAGGAAGCTCTTC.

The CDR3 region is CASSKGTAYSNQPQHF. The CDR3 DNA sequence: TGTGCCAGCAGTAAAGGGACGGCCTATAGCAATCAGCCCCAGCATTTT. The V and J genes are TRBV27 and TRBJ1-5, with D tentatively TRBD1 (5 bases). The germline V and J ends were trimmed by 5 bases and 0 bases, with 14 bases remaining between them. The CDR3 is 16 residues long. CDR1 and CDR2 (germline): MNHEY, SMNVEV (reference sequence).

The rearrangement links TRBV18 to TRBJ2-5; D is ambiguous. V lost 1 base to trimming and J lost 2 bases, with 8 bases between them. Germline V gives CDR1 KGHSH, CDR2 LQKENI. The CDR3 extends over 14 amino acids. The CDR3 nucleotides read TGTGCCAGCTCACCACAAAATTCTCAAGAGACCCAGTACTTC. Amino acid sequence: CASSPQNSQETQYF.

This rearrangement joins TRBV6-1 to TRBJ2-7; 11 nucleotides line up with TRBD1. The trim removed 10 bases at V and 4 bases at J, leaving 6 bases unmatched. The CDR3 is 13 amino acids. Germline CDR1 is MNHNS and CDR2 is SASEGT. In nucleotides, the CDR3 is TGTGCCACCAGGACAGGGGGCTTGTACGAGCAGTACTTC. Translating gives CATRTGGLYEQYF.

The chain's CDR3 is CASRLTGMNEKLFF. The DNA for the CDR3 is TGTGCCAGCAGGTTAACAGGGATGAATGAAAAACTGTTTTTT. The chain combines TRBV6-5 with TRBJ1-4; a weak D match, TRBD1 (6 bases). The ends were cut back, 6 bases at V and 5 bases at J, with 13 bases in the middle. This CDR3 is built from 14 residues. From germline, CDR1 is MNHEY and CDR2 SVGAGI.

Sample share makes this clone medium-sized. The gene calls are TRBV7-9 and TRBJ2-5; 9 nucleotides agree with TRBD1. Germline trimming cut 3 bases from V and 6 bases from J; bases unmatched to any gene: 14. The CDR3 is 17 amino acids. CDR1 is SEHNR, CDR2 FQNEAQ, per germline (reference sequence). For the CDR3, the DNA is TGTGCCAGCAGCTTCGACGCCGGGACAGGGAGAACAAAGACCCAGTACTTC. Amino acids: CASSFDAGTGRTKTQYF.

This clone has more than one count but fewer than ten. The gene calls are TRBV5-6 and TRBJ2-4; tentatively, D is TRBD1 (6 bases). CDR1 and CDR2 (germline): SGHDT, YYEEEE. With 4 bases removed from V and 7 bases from J, the gap between germline ends came to 15 bases. This CDR3 has 14 residues. In DNA form, the CDR3 reads TGTGCCAGCAGCAGGGGGACGGTAGGGAACATTCAGTACTTC. It is translated as CASSRGTVGNIQYF.

The chain is built from TRBV5-5 and TRBJ2-7; 10 nucleotides match TRBD2. Per germline, CDR1 SGHKS and CDR2 YYEKEE (reference sequence). Trimming took 3 bases from V and 5 from J; bases not matched to a gene: 8. The CDR3 consists of 15 residues. The DNA of the CDR3 is TGTGCCAGCAGCTCACTAGCGGGGCTGGGAGACGAGCAGTACTTC. Translation: CASSSLAGLGDEQYF. The complete variable domain, with remaining parts taken from reference TRBV5-5 and TRBJ2-7, reads DAGVTQSPTHLIKTRGQQVTLRCSPISGHKSVSWYQQVLGQGPQFIFQYYEKEERGRGNFPDRFSARQFPNYSSELNVNALLLGDSALYLCASSSLAGLGDEQYFGPGTRLTVT.

There are a few counts of this clone. The chain carries TRBV7-3 and TRBJ1-1; 7 bases map to TRBD1. The length of the CDR3 is 13 residues. Germline V gene lookup returns CDR1 SGHTA and CDR2 FQGTGA. The J segment lost 8 bases and the V segment lost 6 bases, leaving 9 bases of the junction unmatched. The CDR3, as DNA: TGTGCCAGCAGGTCCACTAGGGACAGCGAAGCTTTCTTT. It is translated as CASRSTRDSEAFF. The full variable domain, completed using reference TRBV7-3 and TRBJ1-1, is GAGVSQTPSNKVTEKGKYVELRCDPISGHTALYWYRQSLGQGPEFLIYFQGTGAADDSGLPNDRFFAVRPEGSVSTLKIQRTERGDSAVYLCASRSTRDSEAFFGQGTRLTVV.